Listed below are T cell receptor beta chains from one sample, sequenced in a study of brain T cells in children with intractable seizures. The assay was immunoSEQ multiplex PCR, and TCRdb's table has in-frame clones only and misses some. The sample lists about 64,000 clones, approximately 95% occurring once. The specimen was peripheral blood, collected at surgery. The receptors originated from a boy under three years old with focal cortical dysplasia and intractable seizures. The CDR3 runs from the conserved cysteine through the conserved F or W. Fields, in order: CDR3 length, V gene, J gene, CDR3 protein.

length: 16; V: TRBV9; J: TRBJ2-2; CDR3: CASSAQLDPGTGELFF
length: 20; V: TRBV4-2; J: TRBJ2-1; CDR3: CASSQDVWASGGSSYNEQFF
length: 15; V: TRBV7-8; J: TRBJ2-7; CDR3: CASSPGRVSLDEQYF
length: 14; V: TRBV4-3; J: TRBJ2-5; CDR3: CASSQADTQETQYF
length: 11; V: TRBV20-1; J: TRBJ1-4; CDR3: CSARSREKLFF
length: 15; V: TRBV11-2; J: TRBJ1-2; CDR3: CASSLSGTANYGYTF
length: 14; V: TRBV21-1; J: TRBJ2-2; CDR3: CASSKVFGSGELFF
length: 16; V: TRBV27; J: TRBJ2-7; CDR3: CASSSPLAGGKYEQYF
length: 11; V: TRBV10-3; J: TRBJ1-1; CDR3: CAISGGGGAFF
length: 12; V: TRBV28; J: TRBJ2-3; CDR3: CASKRYSDTQYF
length: 14; V: TRBV27; J: TRBJ2-7; CDR3: CAPPKHETTYEQYF
length: 14; V: TRBV18; J: TRBJ1-2; CDR3: CASSPGGRIYGYTF
length: 13; V: TRBV4-1; J: TRBJ2-2; CDR3: CASSQLGTGELFF
length: 13; V: TRBV19; J: TRBJ2-1; CDR3: CASSILTVNEQFF
length: 11; V: TRBV19; J: TRBJ2-7; CDR3: CASSNRYEQYF
length: 14; V: TRBV19; J: TRBJ2-5; CDR3: CASSIDSSQETQYF
length: 13; V: TRBV6-2/TRBV6-3; J: TRBJ1-4; CDR3: CASSYPSNEKLFF
length: 14; V: TRBV10-3; J: TRBJ2-7; CDR3: CAHRPGRDSYEQYF
length: 12; V: TRBV29-1; J: TRBJ1-1; CDR3: CSVVLNTAEAFF
length: 13; V: TRBV5-1; J: TRBJ2-2; CDR3: CASSGTVAGELFF
length: 18; V: TRBV6-2/TRBV6-3; J: TRBJ2-3; CDR3: CASSYIDSGLARDGTQYF
length: 15; V: TRBV28; J: TRBJ2-2; CDR3: CASNEREGSSGELFF
length: 13; V: TRBV19; J: TRBJ2-5; CDR3: CASSISGDGTQYF
length: 12; V: TRBV24-1; J: TRBJ2-3; CDR3: CATSRGPDTQYF
length: 13; V: TRBV27; J: TRBJ2-4; CDR3: CASSPLGGNIQYF
length: 15; V: TRBV5-5; J: TRBJ1-1; CDR3: CASSLQSGPNTEAFF
length: 14; V: TRBV11-2; J: TRBJ2-7; CDR3: CASSWAGRPYEQYF
length: 16; V: TRBV19; J: TRBJ1-5; CDR3: CASTPIQGQKNQPQHF
length: 14; V: TRBV19; J: TRBJ1-3; CDR3: CASSIPRSGNTIYF
length: 19; V: TRBV5-5; J: TRBJ1-5; CDR3: CASSRNDRSGRYSNQPQHF
length: 16; V: TRBV5-4; J: TRBJ2-1; CDR3: CASSPPNRDDRVAQFF
length: 15; V: TRBV7-2; J: TRBJ2-5; CDR3: CASSLATSFEETQYF
length: 15; V: TRBV6-4; J: TRBJ2-3; CDR3: CASSRLAGGFDTQYF
length: 13; V: TRBV5-8; J: TRBJ1-5; CDR3: CASRVLGGQPQHF
length: 14; V: TRBV5-1; J: TRBJ1-6; CDR3: CASSSRQGDSPLHF